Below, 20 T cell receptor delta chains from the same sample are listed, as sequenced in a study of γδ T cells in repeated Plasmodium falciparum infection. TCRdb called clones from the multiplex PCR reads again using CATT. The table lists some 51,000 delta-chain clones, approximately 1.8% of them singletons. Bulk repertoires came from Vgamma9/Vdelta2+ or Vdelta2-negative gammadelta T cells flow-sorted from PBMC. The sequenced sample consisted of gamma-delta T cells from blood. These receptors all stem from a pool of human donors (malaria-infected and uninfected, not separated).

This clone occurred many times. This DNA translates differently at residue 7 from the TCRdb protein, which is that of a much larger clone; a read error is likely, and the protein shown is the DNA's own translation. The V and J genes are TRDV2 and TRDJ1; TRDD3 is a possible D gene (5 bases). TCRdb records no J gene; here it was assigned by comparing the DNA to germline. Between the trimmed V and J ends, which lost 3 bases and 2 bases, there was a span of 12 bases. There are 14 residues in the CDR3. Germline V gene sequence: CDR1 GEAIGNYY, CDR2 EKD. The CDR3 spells CACDSLETTDKLIF. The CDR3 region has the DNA TGTGCCTGTGACTCACTGGAGACTACCGATAAACTCATCTTT.

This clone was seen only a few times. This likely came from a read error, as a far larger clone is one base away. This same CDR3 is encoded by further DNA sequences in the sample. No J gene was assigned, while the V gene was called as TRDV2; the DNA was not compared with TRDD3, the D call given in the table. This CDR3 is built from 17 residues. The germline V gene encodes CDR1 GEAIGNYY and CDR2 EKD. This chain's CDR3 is CACDTVLGAPYTDKLIF. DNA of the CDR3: TGTGCCTGTGACACCGTACTGGGGGCCCCGTACACCGATAAACTCATATTT.

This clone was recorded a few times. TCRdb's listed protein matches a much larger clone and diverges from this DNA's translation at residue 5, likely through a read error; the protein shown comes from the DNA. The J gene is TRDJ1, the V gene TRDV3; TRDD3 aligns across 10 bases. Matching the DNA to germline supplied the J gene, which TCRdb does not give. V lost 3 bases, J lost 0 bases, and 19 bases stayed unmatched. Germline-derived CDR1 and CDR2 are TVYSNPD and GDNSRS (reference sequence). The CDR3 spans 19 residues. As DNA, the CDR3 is TGTGCCTTCCCCTCCTTCCTGTTTGGGGGATACTCGGACACCGATAAACTCATCTTT. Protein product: CAFPSFLFGGYSDTDKLIF.

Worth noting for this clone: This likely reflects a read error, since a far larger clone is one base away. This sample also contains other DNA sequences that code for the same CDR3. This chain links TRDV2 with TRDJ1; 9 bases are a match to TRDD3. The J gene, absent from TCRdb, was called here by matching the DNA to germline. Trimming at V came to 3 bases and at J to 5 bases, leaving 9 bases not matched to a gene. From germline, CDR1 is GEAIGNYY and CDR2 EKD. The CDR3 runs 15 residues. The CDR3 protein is CACDLLGELTDKLIF. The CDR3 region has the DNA TGTGCCTGTGACTTACTGGGGGAGCTCACTGATAAACTCATCTTT.

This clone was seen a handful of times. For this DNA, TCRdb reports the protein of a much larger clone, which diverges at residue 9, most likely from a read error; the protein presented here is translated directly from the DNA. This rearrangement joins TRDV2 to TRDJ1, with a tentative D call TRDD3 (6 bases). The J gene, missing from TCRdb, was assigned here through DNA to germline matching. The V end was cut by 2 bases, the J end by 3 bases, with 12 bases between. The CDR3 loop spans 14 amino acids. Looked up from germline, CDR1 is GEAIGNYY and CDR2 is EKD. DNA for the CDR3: TGTGCCTGTGACAGCTTGGGGGCCTCCGATAAACTCATCTTT. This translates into CACDSLGASDKLIF.

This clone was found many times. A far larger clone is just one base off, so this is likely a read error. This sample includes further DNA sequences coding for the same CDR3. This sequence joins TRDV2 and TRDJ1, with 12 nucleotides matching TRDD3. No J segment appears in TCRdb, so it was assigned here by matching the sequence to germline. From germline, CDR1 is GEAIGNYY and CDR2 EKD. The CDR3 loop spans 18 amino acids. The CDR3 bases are TGTGCCTGTGACACCCTGGCTGGGGGATACGGTAGGACCGACAAACTCATCTTT. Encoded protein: CACDTLAGGYGRTDKLIF.

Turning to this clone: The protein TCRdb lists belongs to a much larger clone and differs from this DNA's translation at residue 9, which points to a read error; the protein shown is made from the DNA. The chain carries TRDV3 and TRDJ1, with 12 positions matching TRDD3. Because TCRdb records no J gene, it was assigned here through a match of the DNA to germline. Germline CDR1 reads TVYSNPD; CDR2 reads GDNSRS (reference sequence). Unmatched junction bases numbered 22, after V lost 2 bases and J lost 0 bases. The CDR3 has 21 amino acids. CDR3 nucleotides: TGTGCCTTTTCCTTCCTACGGGCATGCTGGGGGATACGCTCGTACACCGATAAACTCATCTTT. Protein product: CAFSFLRACWGIRSYTDKLIF.

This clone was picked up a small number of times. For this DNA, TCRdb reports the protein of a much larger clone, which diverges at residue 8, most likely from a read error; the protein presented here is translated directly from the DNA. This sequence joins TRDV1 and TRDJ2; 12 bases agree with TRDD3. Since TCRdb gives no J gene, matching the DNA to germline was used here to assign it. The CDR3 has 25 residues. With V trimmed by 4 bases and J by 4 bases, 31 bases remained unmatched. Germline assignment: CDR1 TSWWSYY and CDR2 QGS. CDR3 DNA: TGTGCTCTTGGGGCCACGTCCTCTACCTCTACACCTTTGTACTGGGGGATACAGGGGACAGCACAACTCTTCTTT. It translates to CALGATSSTSTPLYWGIQGTAQLFF.

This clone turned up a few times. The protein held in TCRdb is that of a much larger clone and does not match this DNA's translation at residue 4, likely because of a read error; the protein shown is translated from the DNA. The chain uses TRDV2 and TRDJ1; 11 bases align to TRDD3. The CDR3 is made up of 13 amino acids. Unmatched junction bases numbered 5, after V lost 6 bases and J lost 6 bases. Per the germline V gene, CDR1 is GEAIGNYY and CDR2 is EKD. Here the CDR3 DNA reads TGTGCCTGTAACCTACTGGGGGATAATAAACTCATCTTT. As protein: CACNLLGDNKLIF.

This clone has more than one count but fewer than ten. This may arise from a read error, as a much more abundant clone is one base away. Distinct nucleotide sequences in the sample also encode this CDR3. The CDR3 DNA is TGTGCCTGCGACACCGTTGGTGGGGGATACGGGGAACCGTACACCGATAAACTAATCTTT. Protein sequence: CACDTVGGGYGEPYTDKLIF. The J segment was not called; the V segment is TRDV2; the table names TRDD3, a call not compared with the DNA. The length of the CDR3 is 20 residues. Germline lookup yields CDR1 GEAIGNYY and CDR2 EKD.

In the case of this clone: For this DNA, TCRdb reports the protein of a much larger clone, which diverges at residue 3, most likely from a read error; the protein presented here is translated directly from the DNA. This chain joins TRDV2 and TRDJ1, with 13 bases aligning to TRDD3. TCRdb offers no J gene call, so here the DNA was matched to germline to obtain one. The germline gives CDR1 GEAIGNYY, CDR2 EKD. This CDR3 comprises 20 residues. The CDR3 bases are TGTGCCGGTGACACCCTCCAACTGGGGGATACGGATTCGTACACCGATAAACTCATCTTT. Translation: CAGDTLQLGDTDSYTDKLIF.

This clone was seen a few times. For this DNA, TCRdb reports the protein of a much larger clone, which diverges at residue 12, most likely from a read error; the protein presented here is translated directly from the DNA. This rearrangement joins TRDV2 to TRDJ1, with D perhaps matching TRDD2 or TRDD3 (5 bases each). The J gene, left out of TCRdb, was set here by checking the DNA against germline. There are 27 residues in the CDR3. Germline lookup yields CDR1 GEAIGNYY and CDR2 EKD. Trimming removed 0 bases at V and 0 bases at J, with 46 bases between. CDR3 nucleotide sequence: TGTGCCTGTGACACCGGTAACCGCTGGGACTTCAGGGGCCAACCTACCTCCCCCGAAAAGTACACCGATAAACTCATCTTT. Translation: CACDTGNRWDFRGQPTSPEKYTDKLIF.

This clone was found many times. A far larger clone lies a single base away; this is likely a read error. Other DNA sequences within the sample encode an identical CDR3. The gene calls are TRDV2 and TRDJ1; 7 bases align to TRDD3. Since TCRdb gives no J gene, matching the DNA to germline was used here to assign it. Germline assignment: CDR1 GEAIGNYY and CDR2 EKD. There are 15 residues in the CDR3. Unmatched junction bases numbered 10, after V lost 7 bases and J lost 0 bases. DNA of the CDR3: TGTGCCTGCCGCTGGGGGGGTCCGTACACCGATAAACTCATCTTT. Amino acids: CACRWGGPYTDKLIF.

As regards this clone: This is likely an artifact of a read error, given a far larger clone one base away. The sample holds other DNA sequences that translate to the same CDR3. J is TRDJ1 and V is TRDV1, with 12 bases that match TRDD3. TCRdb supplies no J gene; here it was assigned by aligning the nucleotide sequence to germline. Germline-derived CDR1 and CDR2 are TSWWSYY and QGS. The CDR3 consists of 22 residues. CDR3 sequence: CALGAPLPYFFTGGYRVDKLIF. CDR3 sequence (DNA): TGTGCCCTTGGGGCGCCGCTTCCTTATTTCTTTACTGGGGGATACCGGGTGGATAAACTCATCTTT.

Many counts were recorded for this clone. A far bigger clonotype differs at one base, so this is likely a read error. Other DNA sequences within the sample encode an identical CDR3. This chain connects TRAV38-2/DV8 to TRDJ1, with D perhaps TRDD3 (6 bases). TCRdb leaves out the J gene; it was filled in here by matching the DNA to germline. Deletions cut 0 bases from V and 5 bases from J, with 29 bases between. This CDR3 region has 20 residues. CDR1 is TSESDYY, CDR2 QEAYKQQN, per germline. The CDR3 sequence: CAYRSGTAFRVGDRRDKLIF. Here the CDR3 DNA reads TGTGCTTATAGGAGCGGCACTGCTTTCCGAGTCGGGGATCGTAGGGATAAACTCATCTTT.

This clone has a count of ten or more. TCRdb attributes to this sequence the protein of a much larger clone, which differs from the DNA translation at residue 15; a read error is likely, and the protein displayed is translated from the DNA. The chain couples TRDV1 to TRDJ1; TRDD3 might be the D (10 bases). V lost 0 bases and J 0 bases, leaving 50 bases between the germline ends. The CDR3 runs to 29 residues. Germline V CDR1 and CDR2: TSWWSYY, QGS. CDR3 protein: CALGELHFPFLQFLGGIRTATGYTDKLIF. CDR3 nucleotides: TGTGCTCTTGGGGAACTCCACTTCCCCTTCCTACAGTTTTTGGGGGGGATACGCACAGCTACGGGGTACACCGATAAACTCATCTTT.

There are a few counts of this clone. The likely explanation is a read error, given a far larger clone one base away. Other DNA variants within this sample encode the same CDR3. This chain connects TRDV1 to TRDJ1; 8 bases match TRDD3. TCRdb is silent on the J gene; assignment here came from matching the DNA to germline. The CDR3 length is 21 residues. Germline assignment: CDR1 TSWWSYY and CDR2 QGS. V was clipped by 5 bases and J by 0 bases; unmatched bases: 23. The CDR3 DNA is TGTGCTCTTGGGAAGGTTCTACTTTGGTGGGGGATCCCCTTCTACACCGATAAACTCATCTTT. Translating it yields CALGKVLLWWGIPFYTDKLIF.

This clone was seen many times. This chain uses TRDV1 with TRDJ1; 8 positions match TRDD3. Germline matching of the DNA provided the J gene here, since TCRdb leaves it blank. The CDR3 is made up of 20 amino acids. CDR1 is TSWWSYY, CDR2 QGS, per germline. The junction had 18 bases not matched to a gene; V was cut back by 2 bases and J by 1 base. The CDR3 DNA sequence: TGTGCTCTTGGGGAAGGGACTATCCCGTACTGGGGGTCCTCCACCGATAAACTCATCTTT. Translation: CALGEGTIPYWGSSTDKLIF.

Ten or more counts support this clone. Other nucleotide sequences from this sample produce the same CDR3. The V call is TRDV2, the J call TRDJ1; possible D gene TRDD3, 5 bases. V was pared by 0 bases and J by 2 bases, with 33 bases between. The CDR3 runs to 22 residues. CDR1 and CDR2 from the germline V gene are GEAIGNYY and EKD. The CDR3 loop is CACDTVRGGGAEVPGFTDKLIF. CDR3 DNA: TGTGCCTGTGACACCGTTCGGGGCGGAGGAGCTGAAGTACCTGGGTTTACCGATAAACTCATCTTT.

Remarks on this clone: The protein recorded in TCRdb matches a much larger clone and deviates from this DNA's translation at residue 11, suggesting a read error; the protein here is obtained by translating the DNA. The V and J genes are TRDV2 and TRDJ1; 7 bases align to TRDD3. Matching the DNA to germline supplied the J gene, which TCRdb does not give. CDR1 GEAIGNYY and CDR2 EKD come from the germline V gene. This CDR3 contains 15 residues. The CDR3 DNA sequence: TGTGCCTGTCGCTGGGGGGGTCCGTACACCAATAAACTCATCTTT. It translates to CACRWGGPYTNKLIF.